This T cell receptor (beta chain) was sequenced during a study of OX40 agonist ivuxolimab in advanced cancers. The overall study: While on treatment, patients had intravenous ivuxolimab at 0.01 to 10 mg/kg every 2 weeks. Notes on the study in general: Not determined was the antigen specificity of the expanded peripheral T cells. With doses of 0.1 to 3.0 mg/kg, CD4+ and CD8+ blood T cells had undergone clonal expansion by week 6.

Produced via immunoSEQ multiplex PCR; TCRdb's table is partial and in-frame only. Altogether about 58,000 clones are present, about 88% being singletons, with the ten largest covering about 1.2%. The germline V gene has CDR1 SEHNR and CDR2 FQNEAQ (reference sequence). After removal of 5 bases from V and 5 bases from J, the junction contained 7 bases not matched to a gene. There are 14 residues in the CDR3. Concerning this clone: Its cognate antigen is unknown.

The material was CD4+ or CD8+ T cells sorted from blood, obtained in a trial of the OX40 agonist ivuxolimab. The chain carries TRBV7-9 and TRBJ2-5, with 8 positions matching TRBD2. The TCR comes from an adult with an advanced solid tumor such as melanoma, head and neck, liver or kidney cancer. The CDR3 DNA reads TGTGCCAGCAGCGTACGGGGGGGCCAGGAGACCCAGTACTTC. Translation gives CASSVRGGQETQYF.